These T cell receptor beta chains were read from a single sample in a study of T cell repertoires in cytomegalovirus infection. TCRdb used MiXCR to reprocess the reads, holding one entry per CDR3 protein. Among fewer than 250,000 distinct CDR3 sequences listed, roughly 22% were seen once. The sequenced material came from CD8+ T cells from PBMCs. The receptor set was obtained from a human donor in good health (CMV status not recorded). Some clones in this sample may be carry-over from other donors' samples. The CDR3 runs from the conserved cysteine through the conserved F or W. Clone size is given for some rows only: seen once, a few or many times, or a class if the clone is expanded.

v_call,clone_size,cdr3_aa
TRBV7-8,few,CASSYNGGGADEQYF
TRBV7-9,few,CASSSDRAQETQYF
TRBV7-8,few,CASSLRGGGETQYF
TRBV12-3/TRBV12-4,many,CASSLGPSNQPQHF
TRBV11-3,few,CASSTQTSGGGQETQYF
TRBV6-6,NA,CASSYGDRDGYTF
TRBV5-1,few,CASSSQISTQYF
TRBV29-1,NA,CSGWETRRANYGYTF
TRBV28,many,CASSPRRETQYF
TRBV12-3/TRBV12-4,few,CASSRGQGLPNQPQHF
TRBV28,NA,CASSLGGTGANEQYF
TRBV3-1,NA,CASSQDLGIDTEAFF
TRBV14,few,CASSQVSTDTQYF
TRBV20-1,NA,CSASLGAGNSPLHF
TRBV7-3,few,CASSLWGGKETQYF
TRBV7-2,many,CASSLGGSLNTEAFF
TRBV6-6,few,CASSYSGDNWGEAFF
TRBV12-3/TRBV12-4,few,CASSSRGSPGELFF
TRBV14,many,CASSATSYEQYF
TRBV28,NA,CASSLFQGSMNTEAFF
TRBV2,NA,CASRPTSSGANVLTF
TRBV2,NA,CASSETGGSTIYF
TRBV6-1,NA,CASSPGTESYEQYF
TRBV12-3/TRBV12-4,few,CASSNLRGLDTGELFF
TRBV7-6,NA,CASSLPSGGGGEKLFF
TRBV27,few,CASSQGVQNEQYF
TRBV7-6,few,CASSDTLAGNNEQFF
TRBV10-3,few,CAIRIPGGSYGYTF
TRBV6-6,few,CASSYEAAVYEQYF
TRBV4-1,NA,CASSQPFLGAMNTEAFF
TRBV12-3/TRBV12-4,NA,CASSFIIAGEQETQYF
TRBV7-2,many,CASSPQLTGNTIYF
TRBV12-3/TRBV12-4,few,CASSTRTRNEQFF
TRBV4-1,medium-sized,CASSQETGSFYGYTF
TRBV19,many,CASSASSNQPQHF
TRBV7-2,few,CASSLGTAGTQYF
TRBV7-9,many,CASSLATANEKLFF
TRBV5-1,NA,CASRGNEKLFF
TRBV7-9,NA,CASSRPGLAPSYEQYF